This TCR beta chain was captured by sequencing in a study of blood T cells in healthy people across ages. CDR1 and CDR2 from the germline V gene are MGHRA and YSYEKL. The length of the CDR3 is 14 residues. V dropped 1 base and J dropped 11 bases, with 15 bases sitting between them. A second PCR, run for roughly 7 to 11 cycles, used a sample-barcoded 5' primer plus a J-beta primer mix. TCRdb fed the 5' RACE reads into MiXCR, producing one record per CDR3 protein. The sample includes 650,000 to 800,000 distinct CDR3 sequences, approximately 44% of them seen just once. The sequence was obtained from a man between 60 and 75 years old in good health. The chain joins TRBV4-1 to TRBJ1-5, with D possibly TRBD1 on 6 matching bases. Sequences were obtained from blood. The CDR3 spells CASSQGSGKGAQHF. CDR3 nucleotide sequence: TGCGCCAGCAGCCAAGGCAGCGGGAAGGGGGCCCAGCATTTT.